This is a list of T cell receptor beta chains from one sample in a study of regulatory T cells in long-lasting Graves disease. TCRdb re-called the multiplex PCR reads through MiXCR, storing one row per CDR3 protein. Among approximately 400,000 distinct CDR3 sequences listed, approximately 10% were seen once. These data were also reused for a study on T cells in Graves' hyperthyroidism and ophthalmopathy.

Source: peripheral blood mononuclear cells (PBMCs), taken at new diagnosis, from a patient treated with antithyroid drugs. These receptors all come from a woman between 18 and 30 years old with Graves disease. Each CDR3 is given with its conserved first and last residue. The D gene is left open where the match is weak. Size is stated for part of the rows, as once, few or many counts, or as a class when the clone is expanded.

V	size	D	J	CDR3	DNA
TRBV12-3/TRBV12-4	few	NA	TRBJ1-1	CASSSTGSEIYANTEAFF	TGTGCCAGCAGTTCTACAGGGTCCGAAATCTATGCGAACACTGAAGCTTTCTTT
TRBV20-1	many	TRBD2	TRBJ2-3	CSARDRASGGGTDTQYF	TGCAGTGCTAGAGATCGGGCTAGCGGGGGGGGCACAGATACGCAGTATTTT
TRBV2	many	NA	TRBJ1-5	CASSDRRFSNQPQHF	TGTGCCAGCAGTGATAGGAGATTTAGCAATCAGCCCCAGCATTTT
TRBV7-2	few	NA	TRBJ1-2	CASSPGRNLYGYTF	TGTGCCAGCAGCCCGGGACGTAACCTCTATGGCTACACCTTC
TRBV20-1	many	NA	TRBJ2-7	CSAENRAGYEQYF	TGCAGTGCCGAGAACAGGGCGGGCTACGAGCAGTACTTC
TRBV19	many	TRBD1	TRBJ1-2	CASSRSGQGFYYGYTF	TGTGCCAGTAGTCGATCGGGACAGGGGTTCTACTATGGCTACACCTTC
TRBV20-1	many	NA	TRBJ1-1	CSASTAMGRDTEAFF	TGCAGTGCTAGCACAGCAATGGGTAGGGACACTGAAGCTTTCTTT
TRBV11-2	many	NA	TRBJ2-2	CASSLEENTGELFF	TGTGCCAGCAGCTTAGAAGAGAACACCGGGGAGCTGTTTTTT
TRBV3-1	NA	TRBD1	TRBJ2-6	CASRRTGAGANVLTF	TGTGCCAGCAGGCGGACAGGGGCTGGGGCCAACGTCCTGACTTTC
TRBV5-1	few	NA	TRBJ2-3	CASSWASPDGTQYF	TGCGCCAGCAGCTGGGCTTCGCCGGACGGTACGCAGTATTTT
TRBV7-9	many	NA	TRBJ2-3	CASSLALSATSTDTQYF	TGTGCCAGCAGCTTAGCGCTTAGCGCTACTAGCACAGATACGCAGTATTTT
TRBV9	many	NA	TRBJ2-2	CASSQGAGATNTGELFF	TGTGCCAGCAGCCAAGGGGCGGGGGCAACGAACACCGGGGAGCTGTTTTTT
TRBV5-1	many	NA	TRBJ1-1	CASSLEGHLSMNTEAFF	TGCGCCAGCAGCTTAGAGGGACATTTATCCATGAACACTGAAGCTTTCTTT
TRBV20-1	many	NA	TRBJ2-5	CSATEGTGETQYF	TGCAGTGCTACTGAAGGGACCGGGGAGACCCAGTACTTC
TRBV27	NA	TRBD2	TRBJ2-5	CASSLGLAVETQYF	TGTGCCAGCAGTTTAGGACTAGCGGTTGAGACCCAGTACTTC
TRBV20-1	many	NA	TRBJ2-5	CSARDETSTQETQYF	TGCAGTGCTAGAGATGAAACTAGCACCCAAGAGACCCAGTACTTC
TRBV4-2	many	NA	TRBJ1-1	CASSQDSGLMNTEAFF	TGTGCCAGCAGCCAAGATTCCGGGCTGATGAACACTGAAGCTTTCTTT
TRBV2	many	NA	TRBJ1-1	CASAAVKVKNTEAFF	TGTGCCAGCGCTGCAGTCAAAGTAAAGAACACTGAAGCTTTCTTT
TRBV7-9	many	NA	TRBJ2-1	CASSGDWEYNEQFF	TGTGCCAGCAGCGGGGACTGGGAATACAATGAGCAGTTCTTC
TRBV20-1	many	TRBD2	TRBJ2-7	CSAIAGEYEQYF	TGCAGTGCTATAGCGGGGGAATACGAGCAGTACTTC
TRBV20-1	many	NA	TRBJ2-5	CSAKFPGQRSLQETQYF	TGCAGTGCCAAGTTCCCGGGTCAACGATCTCTACAAGAGACCCAGTACTTC
TRBV7-9	many	NA	TRBJ2-5	CASSSSSDGETQYF	TGTGCCAGCAGCTCCTCTAGCGATGGAGAGACCCAGTACTTC
TRBV6-1	many	NA	TRBJ2-1	CASGPRREQFF	TGTGCCAGTGGGCCTCGCCGGGAGCAGTTCTTC
TRBV18	many	NA	TRBJ2-1	CASSNRRVDNEQFF	TGTGCCAGCTCCAACCGGAGGGTAGACAATGAGCAGTTCTTC
TRBV11-1	many	NA	TRBJ2-1	CASSSRGQGTEEQFF	TGTGCCAGCAGCTCACGGGGGCAGGGTACGGAGGAGCAGTTCTTC
TRBV7-2	many	NA	TRBJ1-2	CASSLVGQNYGYTF	TGTGCCAGCAGCTTAGTTGGGCAGAACTATGGCTACACCTTC
TRBV27	few	NA	TRBJ1-6	CASSFSLGGSYNSPLHF	TGTGCCAGCAGTTTCTCCCTGGGAGGGTCCTATAATTCACCCCTCCACTTT
TRBV5-8	NA	NA	TRBJ2-7	CASTLRRYSYEQYF	TGTGCCAGCACCTTAAGGAGGTACTCCTACGAGCAGTACTTC
TRBV24-1	NA	TRBD1	TRBJ1-2	CATSDTRTGMEDGYTF	TGTGCCACCAGTGATACCCGGACAGGAATGGAGGATGGCTACACCTTC